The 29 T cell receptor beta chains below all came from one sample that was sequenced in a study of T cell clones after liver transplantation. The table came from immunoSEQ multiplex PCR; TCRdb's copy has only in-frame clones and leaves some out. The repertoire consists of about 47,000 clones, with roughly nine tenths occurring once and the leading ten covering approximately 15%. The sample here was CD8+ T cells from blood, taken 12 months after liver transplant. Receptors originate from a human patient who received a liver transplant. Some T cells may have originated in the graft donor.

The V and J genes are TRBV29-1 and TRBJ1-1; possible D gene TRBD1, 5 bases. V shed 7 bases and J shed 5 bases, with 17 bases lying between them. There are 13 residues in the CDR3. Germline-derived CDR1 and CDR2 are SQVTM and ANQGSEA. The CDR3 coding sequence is TGCAGCGCAGGGACTGGGAGGGAAACTGAAGCTTTCTTT. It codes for CSAGTGRETEAFF. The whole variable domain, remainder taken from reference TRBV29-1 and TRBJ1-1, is SAVISQKPSRDICQRGTSLTIQCQVDSQVTMMFWYRQQPGQSLTLIATANQGSEATYESGFVIDKFPISRPNLTFSTLTVSNMSPEDSSIYLCSAGTGRETEAFFGQGTRLTVV.

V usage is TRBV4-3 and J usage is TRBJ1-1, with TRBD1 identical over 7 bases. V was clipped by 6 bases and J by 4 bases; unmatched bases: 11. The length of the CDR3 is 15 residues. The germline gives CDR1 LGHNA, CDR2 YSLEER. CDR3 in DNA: TGCGCCAGCAGTCAGACAGGGTTTTGGAGCACTGAAGCTTTCTTT. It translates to CASSQTGFWSTEAFF.

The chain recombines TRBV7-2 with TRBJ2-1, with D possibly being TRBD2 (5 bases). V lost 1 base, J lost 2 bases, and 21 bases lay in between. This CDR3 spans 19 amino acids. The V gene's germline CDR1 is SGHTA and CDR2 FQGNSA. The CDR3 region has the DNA TGTGCCAGCAGCTTAGAACTAGGCCGAATACCCGAGGCCTACAATGAGCAGTTCTTC. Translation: CASSLELGRIPEAYNEQFF.

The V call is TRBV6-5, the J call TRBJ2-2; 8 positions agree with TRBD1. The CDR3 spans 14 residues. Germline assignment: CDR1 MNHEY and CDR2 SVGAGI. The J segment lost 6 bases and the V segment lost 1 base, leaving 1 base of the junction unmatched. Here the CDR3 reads CASSYYRGSGELFF. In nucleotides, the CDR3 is TGTGCCAGCAGTTACTACAGGGGGTCCGGGGAGCTGTTTTTT.

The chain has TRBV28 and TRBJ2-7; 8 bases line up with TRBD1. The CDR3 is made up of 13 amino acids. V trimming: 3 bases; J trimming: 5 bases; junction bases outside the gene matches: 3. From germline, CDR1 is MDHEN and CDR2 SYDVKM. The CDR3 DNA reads TGTGCCAGCAGTTTCAGGGGGCGGAACGAGCAGTACTTC. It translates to CASSFRGRNEQYF.

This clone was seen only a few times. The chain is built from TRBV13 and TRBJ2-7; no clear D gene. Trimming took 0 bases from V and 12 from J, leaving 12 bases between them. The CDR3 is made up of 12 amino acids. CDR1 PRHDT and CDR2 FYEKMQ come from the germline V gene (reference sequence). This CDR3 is CASSLGSTVRYF. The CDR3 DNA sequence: TGTGCCAGCAGCTTAGGATCCACAGTCCGGTACTTC.

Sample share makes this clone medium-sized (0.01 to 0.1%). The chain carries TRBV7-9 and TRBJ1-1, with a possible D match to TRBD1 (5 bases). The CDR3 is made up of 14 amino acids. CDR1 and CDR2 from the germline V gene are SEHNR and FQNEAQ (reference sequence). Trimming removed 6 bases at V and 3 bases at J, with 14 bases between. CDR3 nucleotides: TGTGCCAGCAGTCTCCAGGGTAGGGACACTGAAGCTTTCTTT. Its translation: CASSLQGRDTEAFF.

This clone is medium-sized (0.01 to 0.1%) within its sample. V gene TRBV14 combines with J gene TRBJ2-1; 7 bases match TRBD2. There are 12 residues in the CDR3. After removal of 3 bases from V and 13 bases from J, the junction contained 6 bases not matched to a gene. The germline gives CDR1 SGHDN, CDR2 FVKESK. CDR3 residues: CASSQGGTIQFF. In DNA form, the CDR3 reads TGTGCCAGCAGCCAGGGGGGGACTATCCAGTTCTTC.

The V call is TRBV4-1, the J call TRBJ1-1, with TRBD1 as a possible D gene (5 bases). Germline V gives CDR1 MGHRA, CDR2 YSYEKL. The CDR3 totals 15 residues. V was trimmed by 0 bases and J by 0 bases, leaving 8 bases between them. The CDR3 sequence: CASSQEGVMNTEAFF. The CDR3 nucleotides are TGCGCCAGCAGCCAAGAGGGGGTCATGAACACTGAAGCTTTCTTT.

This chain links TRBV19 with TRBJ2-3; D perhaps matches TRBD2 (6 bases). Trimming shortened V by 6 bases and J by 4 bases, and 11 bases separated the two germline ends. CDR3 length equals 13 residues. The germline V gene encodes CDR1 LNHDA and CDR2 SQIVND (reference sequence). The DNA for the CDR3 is TGTGCCAGTAGGGGGAGGCTGGCAGATACGCAGTATTTT. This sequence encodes CASRGRLADTQYF.

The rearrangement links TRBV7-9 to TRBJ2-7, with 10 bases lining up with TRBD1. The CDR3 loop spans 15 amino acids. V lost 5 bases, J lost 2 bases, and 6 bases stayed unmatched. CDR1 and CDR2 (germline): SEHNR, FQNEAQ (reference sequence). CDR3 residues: CASSGTGQGAYEQYF. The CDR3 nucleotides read TGTGCCAGCAGCGGGACAGGACAGGGGGCCTACGAGCAGTACTTC. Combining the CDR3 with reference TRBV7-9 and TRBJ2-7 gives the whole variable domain DTGVSQNPRHKITKRGQNVTFRCDPISEHNRLYWYRQTLGQGPEFLTYFQNEAQLEKSRLLSDRFSAERPKGSFSTLEIQRTEQGDSAMYLCASSGTGQGAYEQYFGPGTRLTVT.

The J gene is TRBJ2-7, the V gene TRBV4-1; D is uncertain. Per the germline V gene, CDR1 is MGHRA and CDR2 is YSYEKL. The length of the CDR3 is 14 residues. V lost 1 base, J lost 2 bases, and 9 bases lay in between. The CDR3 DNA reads TGCGCCAGCAGCCAAGGACGGTTCACCTACGAGCAGTACTTC. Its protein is CASSQGRFTYEQYF.

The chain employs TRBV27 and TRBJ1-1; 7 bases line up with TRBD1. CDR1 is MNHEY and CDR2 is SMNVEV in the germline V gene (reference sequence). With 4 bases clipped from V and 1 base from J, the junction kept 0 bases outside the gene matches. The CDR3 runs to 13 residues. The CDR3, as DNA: TGTGCCAGCAGTTGGACAGGGAACACTGAAGCTTTCTTT. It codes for CASSWTGNTEAFF.

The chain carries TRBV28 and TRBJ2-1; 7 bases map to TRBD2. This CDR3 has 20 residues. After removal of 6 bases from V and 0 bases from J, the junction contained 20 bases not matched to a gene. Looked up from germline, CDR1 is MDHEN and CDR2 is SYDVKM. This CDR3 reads CASRRPGGTTSVSSYNEQFF. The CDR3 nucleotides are TGTGCCAGCAGGCGACCGGGCGGGACTACTTCCGTTAGCTCCTACAATGAGCAGTTCTTC.

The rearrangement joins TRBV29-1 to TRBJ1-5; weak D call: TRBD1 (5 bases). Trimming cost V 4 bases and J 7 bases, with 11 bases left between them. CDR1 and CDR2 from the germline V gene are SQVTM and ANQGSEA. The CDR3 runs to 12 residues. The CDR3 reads CSVGDGTQPQHF. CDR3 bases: TGCAGCGTTGGAGATGGGACCCAGCCCCAGCATTTT.

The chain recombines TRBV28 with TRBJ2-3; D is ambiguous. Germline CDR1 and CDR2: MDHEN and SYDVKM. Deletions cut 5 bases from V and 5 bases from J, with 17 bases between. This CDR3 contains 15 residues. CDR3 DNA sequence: TGTGCCAGCAGTCTTCTCTTGGAGTCTGGAGATACGCAGTATTTT. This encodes CASSLLLESGDTQYF.

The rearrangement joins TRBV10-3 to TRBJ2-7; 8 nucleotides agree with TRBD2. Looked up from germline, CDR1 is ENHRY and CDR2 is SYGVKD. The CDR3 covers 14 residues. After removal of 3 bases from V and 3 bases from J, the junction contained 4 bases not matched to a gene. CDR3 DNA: TGTGCCATCAGTGACCGGGAGGGTTTCTACGAGCAGTACTTC. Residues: CAISDREGFYEQYF.

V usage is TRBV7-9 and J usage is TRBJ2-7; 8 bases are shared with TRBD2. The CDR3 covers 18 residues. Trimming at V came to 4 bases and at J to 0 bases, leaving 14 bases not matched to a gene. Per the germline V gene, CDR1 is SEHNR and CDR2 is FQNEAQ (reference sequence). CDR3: CASSSPAGASGDSYEQYF. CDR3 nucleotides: TGTGCCAGCAGCTCCCCAGCGGGGGCTAGCGGAGACTCCTACGAGCAGTACTTC. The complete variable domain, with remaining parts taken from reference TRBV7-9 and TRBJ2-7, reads DTGVSQNPRHKITKRGQNVTFRCDPISEHNRLYWYRQTLGQGPEFLTYFQNEAQLEKSRLLSDRFSAERPKGSFSTLEIQRTEQGDSAMYLCASSSPAGASGDSYEQYFGPGTRLTVT.

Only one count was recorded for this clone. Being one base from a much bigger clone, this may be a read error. Written as DNA, the CDR3 is TGCAGCGCTACCATCACCCTCCCCAACAGACCCTATGGCTACACCTTC. Protein sequence: CSATITLPNRPYGYTF. The chain recombines TRBV29-1 with TRBJ1-2, with unresolved D. Germline V CDR1 and CDR2: SQVTM, ANQGSEA. V was trimmed by 7 bases and J by 4 bases, leaving 25 bases between them. The CDR3 consists of 16 residues. The full variable domain, rest sourced from reference TRBV29-1 and TRBJ1-2, is SAVISQKPSRDICQRGTSLTIQCQVDSQVTMMFWYRQQPGQSLTLIATANQGSEATYESGFVIDKFPISRPNLTFSTLTVSNMSPEDSSIYLCSATITLPNRPYGYTFGSGTRLTVV.

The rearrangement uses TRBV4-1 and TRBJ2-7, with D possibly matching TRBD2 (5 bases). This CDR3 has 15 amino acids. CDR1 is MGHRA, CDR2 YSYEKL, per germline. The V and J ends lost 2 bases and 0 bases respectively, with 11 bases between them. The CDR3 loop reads CASSQRTPSSYEQYF. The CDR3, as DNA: TGCGCCAGCAGCCAAAGGACTCCCAGCTCCTACGAGCAGTACTTC.

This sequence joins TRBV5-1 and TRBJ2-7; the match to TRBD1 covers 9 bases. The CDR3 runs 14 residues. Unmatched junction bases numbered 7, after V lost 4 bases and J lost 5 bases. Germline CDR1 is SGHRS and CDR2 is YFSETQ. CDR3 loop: CASSRTGQGHEQYF. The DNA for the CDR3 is TGCGCCAGCAGCAGGACGGGACAGGGCCACGAGCAGTACTTC.

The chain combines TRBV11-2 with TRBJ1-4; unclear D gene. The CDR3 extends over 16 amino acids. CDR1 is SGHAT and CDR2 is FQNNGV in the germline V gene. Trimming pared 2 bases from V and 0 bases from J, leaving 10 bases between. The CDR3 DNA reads TGTGCCAGCAGCTTAAGGGCGTACACAACTAATGAAAAACTGTTTTTT. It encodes CASSLRAYTTNEKLFF.

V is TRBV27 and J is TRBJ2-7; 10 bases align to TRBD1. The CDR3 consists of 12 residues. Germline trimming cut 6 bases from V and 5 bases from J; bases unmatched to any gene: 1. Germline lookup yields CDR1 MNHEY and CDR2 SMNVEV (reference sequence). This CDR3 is CASRTGGHEQYF. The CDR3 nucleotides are TGTGCCAGCAGGACAGGGGGCCACGAGCAGTACTTC.

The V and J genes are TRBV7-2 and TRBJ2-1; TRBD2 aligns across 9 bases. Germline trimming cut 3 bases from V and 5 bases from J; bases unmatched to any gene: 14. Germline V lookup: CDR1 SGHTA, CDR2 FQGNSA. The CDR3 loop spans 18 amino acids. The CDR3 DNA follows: TGTGCCAGCAGCTTTCACTCTGGGGCTAGCGGGACCAACAATGAGCAGTTCTTC. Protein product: CASSFHSGASGTNNEQFF.

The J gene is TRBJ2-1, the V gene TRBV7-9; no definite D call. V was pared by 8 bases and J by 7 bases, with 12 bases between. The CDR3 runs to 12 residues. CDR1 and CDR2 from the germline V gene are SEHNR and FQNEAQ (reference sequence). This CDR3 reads CASGSMGNEQFF. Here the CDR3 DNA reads TGTGCCAGCGGGTCGATGGGAAATGAGCAGTTCTTC.

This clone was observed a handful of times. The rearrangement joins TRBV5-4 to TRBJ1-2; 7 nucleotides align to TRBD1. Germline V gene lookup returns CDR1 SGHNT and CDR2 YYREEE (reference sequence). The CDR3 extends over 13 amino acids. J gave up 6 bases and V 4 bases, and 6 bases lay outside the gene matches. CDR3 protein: CASSPTGTNGYTF. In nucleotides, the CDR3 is TGTGCCAGCAGCCCGACAGGGACTAATGGCTACACCTTC. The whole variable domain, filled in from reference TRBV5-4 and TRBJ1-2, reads ETGVTQSPTHLIKTRGQQVTLRCSSQSGHNTVSWYQQALGQGPQFIFQYYREEENGRGNFPPRFSGLQFPNYSSELNVNALELDDSALYLCASSPTGTNGYTFGSGTRLTVV.

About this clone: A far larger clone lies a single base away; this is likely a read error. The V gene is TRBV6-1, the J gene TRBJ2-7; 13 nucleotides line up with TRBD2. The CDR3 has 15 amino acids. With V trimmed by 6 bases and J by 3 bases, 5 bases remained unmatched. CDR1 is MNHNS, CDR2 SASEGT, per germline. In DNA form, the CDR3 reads TGTGCCAGCAGGTCGGGACTAGCGGGACTCTACGAGCAGTACTTC. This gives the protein CASRSGLAGLYEQYF.

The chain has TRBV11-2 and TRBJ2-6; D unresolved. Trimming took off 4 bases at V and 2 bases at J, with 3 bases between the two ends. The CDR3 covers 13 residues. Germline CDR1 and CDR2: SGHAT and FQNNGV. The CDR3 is CASSSTGANVLTF. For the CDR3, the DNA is TGTGCCAGCAGCTCCACTGGGGCCAACGTCCTGACTTTC.

CDR3 DNA: TGTGCCAGCACCTTCGGGGGAGGTGGCACAGATACGCAGTATTTT. This encodes CASTFGGGGTDTQYF. V gene TRBV11-2 combines with J gene TRBJ2-3; D might be TRBD2 (6 bases). From germline, CDR1 is SGHAT and CDR2 FQNNGV. This CDR3 has 15 residues. Trimming removed 7 bases at V and 1 base at J, with 15 bases between.